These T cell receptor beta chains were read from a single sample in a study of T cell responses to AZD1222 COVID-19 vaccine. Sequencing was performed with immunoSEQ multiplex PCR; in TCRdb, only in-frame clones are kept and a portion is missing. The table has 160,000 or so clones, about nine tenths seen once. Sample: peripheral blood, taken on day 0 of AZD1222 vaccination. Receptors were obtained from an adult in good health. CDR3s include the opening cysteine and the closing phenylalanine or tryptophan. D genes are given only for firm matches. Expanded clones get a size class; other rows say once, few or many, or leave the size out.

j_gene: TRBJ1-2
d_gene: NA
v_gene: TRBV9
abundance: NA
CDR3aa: CASSRGPGYGYTF
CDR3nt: TGTGCCAGCAGCCGGGGACCGGGCTATGGCTACACCTTC

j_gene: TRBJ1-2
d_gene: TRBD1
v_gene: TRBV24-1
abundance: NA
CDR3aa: CATSDLPGQVSNYGYTF
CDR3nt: TGTGCCACCAGTGATTTGCCGGGACAGGTCTCTAACTATGGCTACACCTTC

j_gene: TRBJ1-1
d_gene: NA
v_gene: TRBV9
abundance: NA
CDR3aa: CASSQDPTEAFF
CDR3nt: TGTGCCAGCAGCCAGGACCCGACTGAAGCTTTCTTT

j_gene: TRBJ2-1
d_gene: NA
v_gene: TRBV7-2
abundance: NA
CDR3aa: CASRDPTGVSYNEQFF
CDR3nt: TGTGCCAGCAGGGACCCCACCGGGGTCTCCTACAATGAGCAGTTCTTC

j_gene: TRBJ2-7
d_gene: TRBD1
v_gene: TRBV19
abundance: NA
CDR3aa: CASSTGTGMREQYF
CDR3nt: TGTGCCAGTAGTACCGGGACAGGGATGAGGGAGCAGTACTTC

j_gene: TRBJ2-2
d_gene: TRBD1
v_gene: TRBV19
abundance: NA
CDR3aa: CASSMIPGTGIGELFF
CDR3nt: TGTGCCAGTAGTATGATCCCCGGGACAGGGATCGGGGAGCTGTTTTTT

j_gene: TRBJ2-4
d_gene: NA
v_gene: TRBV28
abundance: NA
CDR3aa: CASSNTGGLAKNIQYF
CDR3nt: TGTGCCAGCAGCAACACCGGGGGTCTAGCCAAAAACATTCAGTACTTC

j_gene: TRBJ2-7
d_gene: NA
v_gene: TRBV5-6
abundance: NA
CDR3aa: CASSPGTANLYEQYF
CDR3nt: TGTGCCAGCAGCCCGGGGACTGCCAACCTCTACGAGCAGTACTTC

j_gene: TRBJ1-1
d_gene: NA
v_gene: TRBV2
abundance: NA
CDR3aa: CASREWADTEAFF
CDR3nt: TGTGCCAGCCGGGAGTGGGCTGACACTGAAGCTTTCTTT

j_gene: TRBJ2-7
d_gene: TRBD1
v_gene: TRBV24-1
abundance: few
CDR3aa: CATSDVGTGKHEQYF
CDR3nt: TGTGCCACCAGTGATGTAGGGACAGGGAAACACGAGCAGTACTTC

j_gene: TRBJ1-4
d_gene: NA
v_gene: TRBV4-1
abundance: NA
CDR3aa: CASSQEGYEKLFF
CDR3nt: TGCGCCAGCAGCCAAGAGGGATATGAAAAACTGTTTTTT

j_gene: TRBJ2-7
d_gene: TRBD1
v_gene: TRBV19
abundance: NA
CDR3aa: CASKETGGSYEQYF
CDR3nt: TGTGCCAGTAAGGAGACAGGGGGATCCTACGAGCAGTACTTC

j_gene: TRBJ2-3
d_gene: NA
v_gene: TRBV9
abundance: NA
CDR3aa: CASSVVTTDTQYF
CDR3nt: TGTGCCAGCAGCGTAGTTACCACAGATACGCAGTATTTT

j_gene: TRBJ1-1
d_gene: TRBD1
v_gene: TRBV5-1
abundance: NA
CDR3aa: CASSLVLGQGREAFF
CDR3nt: TGCGCCAGCAGCTTGGTGTTGGGACAGGGACGTGAAGCTTTCTTT

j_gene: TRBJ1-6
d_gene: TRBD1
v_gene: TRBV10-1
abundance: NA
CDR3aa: CASTGQGRISSPLHF
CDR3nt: TGCGCCAGCACCGGACAGGGGAGAATAAGTTCACCCCTCCACTTT

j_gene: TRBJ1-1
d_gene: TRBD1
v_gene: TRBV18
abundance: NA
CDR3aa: CASSGGQGGRGPTEAFF
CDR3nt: TGTGCCAGCTCCGGGGGACAAGGGGGCAGGGGACCCACTGAAGCTTTCTTT

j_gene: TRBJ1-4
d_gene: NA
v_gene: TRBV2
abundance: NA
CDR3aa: CASSPRGWGTNEKLFF
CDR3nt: TGTGCCAGCAGCCCCCGGGGGTGGGGGACTAATGAAAAACTGTTTTTT

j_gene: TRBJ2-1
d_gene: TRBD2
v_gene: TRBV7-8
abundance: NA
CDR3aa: CASSLDPSGRAGEQFF
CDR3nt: TGTGCCAGCAGCTTAGATCCTAGCGGGAGGGCCGGTGAGCAGTTCTTC

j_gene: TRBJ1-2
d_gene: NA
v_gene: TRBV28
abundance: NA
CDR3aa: CASRLNYGYTF
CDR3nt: TGTGCCAGCAGGCTTAACTATGGCTACACCTTC

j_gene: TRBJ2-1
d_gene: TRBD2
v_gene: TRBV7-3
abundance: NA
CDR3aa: CASSSSGSGNEQFF
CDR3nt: TGTGCCAGCAGTTCTAGCGGGAGTGGGAATGAGCAGTTCTTC

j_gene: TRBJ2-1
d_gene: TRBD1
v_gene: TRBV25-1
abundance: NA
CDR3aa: CASSGGTAEQFF
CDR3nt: TGTGCCAGCAGTGGGGGGACAGCTGAGCAGTTCTTC

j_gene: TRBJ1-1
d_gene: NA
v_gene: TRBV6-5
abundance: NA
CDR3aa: CASSYGAGQTEAFF
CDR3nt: TGTGCCAGCAGTTATGGGGCAGGTCAAACTGAAGCTTTCTTT

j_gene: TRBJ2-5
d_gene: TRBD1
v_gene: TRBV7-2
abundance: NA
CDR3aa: CASSLVAGGGETQYF
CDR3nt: TGTGCCAGCAGCTTAGTCGCAGGGGGCGGAGAGACCCAGTACTTC

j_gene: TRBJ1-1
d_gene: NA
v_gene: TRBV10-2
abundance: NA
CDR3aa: CASSSVILGGTEAFF
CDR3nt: TGCGCCAGCAGCTCTGTGATCCTCGGGGGCACTGAAGCTTTCTTT

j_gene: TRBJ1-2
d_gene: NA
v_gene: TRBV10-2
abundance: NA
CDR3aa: CASSESTVGYGYTF
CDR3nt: TGCGCCAGCAGTGAGTCGACAGTGGGTTATGGCTACACCTTC

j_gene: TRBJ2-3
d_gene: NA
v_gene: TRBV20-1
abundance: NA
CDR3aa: CSASEGGPSTDTQYF
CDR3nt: TGCAGTGCTAGTGAAGGGGGACCCTCCACAGATACGCAGTATTTT

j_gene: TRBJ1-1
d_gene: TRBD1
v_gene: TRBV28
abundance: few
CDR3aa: CASSEAQGMSTEAFF
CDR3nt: TGTGCCAGCAGTGAGGCACAGGGGATGAGCACTGAAGCTTTCTTT

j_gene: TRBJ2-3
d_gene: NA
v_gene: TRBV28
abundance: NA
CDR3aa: CASSFGPGTDTQYF
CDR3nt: TGTGCCAGCAGTTTCGGACCAGGAACAGATACGCAGTATTTT

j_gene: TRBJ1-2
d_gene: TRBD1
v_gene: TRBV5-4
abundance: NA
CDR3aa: CASSVRGQDGYTF
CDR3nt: TGTGCCAGCAGCGTCAGGGGACAGGATGGCTACACCTTC

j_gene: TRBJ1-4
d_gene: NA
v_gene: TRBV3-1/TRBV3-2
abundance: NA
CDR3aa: CASSQAFLEGYNEKLFF
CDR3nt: TGTGCCAGCAGCCAAGCTTTTCTTGAGGGTTATAATGAAAAACTGTTTTTT

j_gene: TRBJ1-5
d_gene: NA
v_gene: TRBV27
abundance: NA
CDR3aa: CASSLFGDQPQHF
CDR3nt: TGTGCCAGCAGTTTATTCGGGGATCAGCCCCAGCATTTT

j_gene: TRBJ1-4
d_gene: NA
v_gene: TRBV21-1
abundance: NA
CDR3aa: CASPKTKMALSGEKLFF
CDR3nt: TGTGCCAGCCCAAAGACAAAGATGGCGTTAAGCGGTGAAAAACTGTTTTTT

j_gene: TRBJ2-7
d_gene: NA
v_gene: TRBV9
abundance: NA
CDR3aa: CASSVGDGSYEQYF
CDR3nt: TGTGCCAGCAGCGTGGGGGACGGTTCCTACGAGCAGTACTTC

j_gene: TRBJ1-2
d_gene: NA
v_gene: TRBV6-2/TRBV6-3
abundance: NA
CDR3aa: CASSPTGTNYGYTF
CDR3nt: TGTGCCAGCAGCCCGACAGGTACTAACTATGGCTACACCTTC

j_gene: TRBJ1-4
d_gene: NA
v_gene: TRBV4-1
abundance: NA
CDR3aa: CASSQDAGLAQKLFF
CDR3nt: TGCGCCAGCAGCCAAGATGCCGGGTTAGCGCAGAAACTGTTTTTT

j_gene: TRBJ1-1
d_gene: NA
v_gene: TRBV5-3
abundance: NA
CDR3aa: CARSLYCRGVEAFF
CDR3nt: TGTGCCAGAAGCTTGTATTGTCGGGGGGTTGAAGCTTTCTTT

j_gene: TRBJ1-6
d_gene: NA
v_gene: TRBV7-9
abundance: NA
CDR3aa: CASSLETSPLHF
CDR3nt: TGTGCCAGCAGCTTAGAAACTTCACCCCTCCACTTT

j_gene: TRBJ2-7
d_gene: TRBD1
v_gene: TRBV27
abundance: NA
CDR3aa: CASSGRTGYEQYF
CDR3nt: TGTGCCAGCAGTGGCCGGACAGGCTACGAGCAGTACTTC

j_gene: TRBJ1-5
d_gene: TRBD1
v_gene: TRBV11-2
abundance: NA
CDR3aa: CASSLIQGRPYSNQPQHF
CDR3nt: TGTGCCAGCAGCCTAATACAGGGGCGACCATATAGCAATCAGCCCCAGCATTTT

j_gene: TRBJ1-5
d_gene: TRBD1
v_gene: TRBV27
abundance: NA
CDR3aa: CASSTGGIGNQPQHF
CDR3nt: TGTGCCAGCAGCACAGGGGGCATCGGCAATCAGCCCCAGCATTTT

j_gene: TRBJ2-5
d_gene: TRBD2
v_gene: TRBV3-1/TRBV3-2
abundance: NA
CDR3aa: CASSPLSSGTQTQYF
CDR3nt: TGTGCCAGCAGCCCGTTGTCTAGCGGTACTCAGACCCAGTACTTC

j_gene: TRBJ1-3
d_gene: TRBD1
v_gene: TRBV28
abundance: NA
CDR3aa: CASSDPGQSGNTIYF
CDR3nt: TGTGCCAGCAGTGACCCGGGACAGTCTGGAAACACCATATATTTT

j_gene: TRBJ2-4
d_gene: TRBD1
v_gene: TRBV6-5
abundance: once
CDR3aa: CASSLGQGANIQYF
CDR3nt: TGTGCCAGCAGTCTCGGACAGGGGGCGAACATTCAGTACTTC

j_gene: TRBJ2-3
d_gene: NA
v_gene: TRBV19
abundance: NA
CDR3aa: CASTSMGESTDTQYF
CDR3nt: TGTGCCAGTACGAGTATGGGGGAGAGCACAGATACGCAGTATTTT

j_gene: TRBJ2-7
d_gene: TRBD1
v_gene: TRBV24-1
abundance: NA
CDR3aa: CATRHRDRTDYSYEQYF
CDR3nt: TGTGCCACCAGGCACCGGGACAGGACTGACTACTCCTACGAGCAGTACTTC

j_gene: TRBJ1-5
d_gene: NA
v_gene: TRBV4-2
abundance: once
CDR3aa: CASSHSGNRGDQPQHF
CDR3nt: TGTGCCAGCAGCCATAGCGGCAATCGGGGGGATCAGCCCCAGCATTTT

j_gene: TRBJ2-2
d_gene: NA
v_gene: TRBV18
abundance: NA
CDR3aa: CASSPRTVNTGELFF
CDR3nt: TGTGCCAGCTCACCACGGACAGTAAACACCGGGGAGCTGTTTTTT

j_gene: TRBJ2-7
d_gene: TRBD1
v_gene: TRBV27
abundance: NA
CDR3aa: CASSPARGTGSYEQYF
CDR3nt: TGTGCCAGCAGTCCAGCACGGGGGACAGGGAGCTACGAGCAGTACTTC

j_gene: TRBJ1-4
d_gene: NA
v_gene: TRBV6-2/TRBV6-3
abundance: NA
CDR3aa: CASSPPPRARVVEKLFF
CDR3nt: TGTGCCAGCAGTCCCCCCCCCAGGGCAAGGGTCGTGGAAAAACTGTTTTTT

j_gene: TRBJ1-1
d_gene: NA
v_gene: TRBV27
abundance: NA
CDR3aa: CASSLTGPNTEAFF
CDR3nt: TGTGCCAGCAGTTTAACAGGACCGAACACTGAAGCTTTCTTT

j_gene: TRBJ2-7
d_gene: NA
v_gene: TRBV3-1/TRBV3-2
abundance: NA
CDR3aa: CASSQGRHYEQYF
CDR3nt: TGTGCCAGCAGCCAGGGACGGCACTACGAGCAGTACTTC

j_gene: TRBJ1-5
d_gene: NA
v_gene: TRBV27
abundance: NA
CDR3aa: CASSFSHSNQPQHF
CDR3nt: TGTGCCAGCAGTTTTTCGCATAGCAATCAGCCCCAGCATTTT

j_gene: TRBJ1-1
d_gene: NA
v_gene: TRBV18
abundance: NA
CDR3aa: CASSPLQTHSAEAFF
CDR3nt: TGTGCCAGCTCACCACTCCAGACTCACAGCGCTGAAGCTTTCTTT

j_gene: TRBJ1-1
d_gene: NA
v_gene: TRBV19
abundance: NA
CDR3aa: CASSQGISSEAFF
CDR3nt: TGTGCCAGTAGCCAAGGGATTTCGTCTGAAGCTTTCTTT

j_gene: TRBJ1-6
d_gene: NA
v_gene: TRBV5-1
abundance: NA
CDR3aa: CASSLDTNSPLHF
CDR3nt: TGCGCCAGCAGCTTGGACACCAATTCACCCCTCCACTTT

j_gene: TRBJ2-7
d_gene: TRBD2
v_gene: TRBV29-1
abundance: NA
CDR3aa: CSVGGGVAGEQYF
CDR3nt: TGCAGCGTTGGGGGGGGAGTAGCAGGCGAGCAGTACTTC

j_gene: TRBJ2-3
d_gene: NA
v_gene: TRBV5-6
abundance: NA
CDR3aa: CASSLWGTSTDTQYF
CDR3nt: TGTGCCAGCAGCTTATGGGGGACTAGCACAGATACGCAGTATTTT